The rows below give T cell receptor beta chains drawn from one sample of a study of CD8+ T cells in alopecia areata. Only in-frame clones appear in the TCRdb table, and some are missing; sequencing was by immunoSEQ multiplex PCR. The sample has 150,000 or so clones, 45% to 60% seen once. Sequenced sample: CD4+ T cells sorted from blood. Receptor source: a human donor with alopecia areata. Both conserved end residues are part of each CDR3. A D gene is named only where the DNA matches it firmly. Clone size is given for some rows only: seen once, a few or many times, or a class if the clone is expanded.

-,TRBV28,-,TRBJ2-7,TGTGCCAGCCGCGCAGGGGCGAAGAGCTCCTACGAGCAGTACTTC,CASRAGAKSSYEQYF
-,TRBV9,TRBD2,TRBJ2-7,TGTGCCAGCAGCTTAGGGACTAGCGAGTCCTACGAGCAGTACTTC,CASSLGTSESYEQYF
-,TRBV4-1,-,TRBJ2-5,TGCGCCAGCAGCCAAGGTCTGATAGAGACCCAGTACTTC,CASSQGLIETQYF
once,TRBV29-1,-,TRBJ2-6,TGCAGCGCTGACGGTGGGCACTCTGGGGCCAACGTCCTGACTTTC,CSADGGHSGANVLTF
-,TRBV7-3,-,TRBJ2-1,TGTGCCAGCAGCGTCACCGGGGCGAATGAGCAGTTCTTC,CASSVTGANEQFF
-,TRBV7-9,TRBD1,TRBJ2-7,TGTGCCAGCAGCGCCGGGACAGTCACCTACGAGCAGTACTTC,CASSAGTVTYEQYF
-,TRBV2,-,TRBJ2-5,TGTGCCAGCAGTGAAGACCGGGACAATCAAGAGACCCAGTACTTC,CASSEDRDNQETQYF
few,TRBV7-9,TRBD2,TRBJ2-5,TGTGCCAGCACTAGCGGAGAGACCCAGTACTTC,CASTSGETQYF
-,TRBV29-1,-,TRBJ2-6,TGCAGCGTCCAGGCGACAGGTTTTGCCAACGTCCTGACTTTC,CSVQATGFANVLTF
few,TRBV19,-,TRBJ2-7,TGTGCCAGTAGTAAGGCGGGGAACTACGAGCAGTACTTC,CASSKAGNYEQYF
few,TRBV7-9,-,TRBJ2-1,TGTGCCAGCAGCTTATACGTGGGGAATGAGCAGTTCTTC,CASSLYVGNEQFF
few,TRBV7-9,-,TRBJ2-1,TGTGCCAGCAGCTTTATCGGAGGGCCTGGGGATGAGCAGTTCTTC,CASSFIGGPGDEQFF
-,TRBV15,-,TRBJ2-7,TGTGCCACCAGCCGTCTCAGGACGAAGTTCGACTACGAGCAGTACTTC,CATSRLRTKFDYEQYF
few,TRBV10-3,-,TRBJ2-3,TGTGCCATCACGCCTACCGTCACGGATACGCAGTATTTT,CAITPTVTDTQYF
once,TRBV27,-,TRBJ1-2,TGTGCCAGCAGTCCCGACAAGTACTATGGCTACACCTTC,CASSPDKYYGYTF
-,TRBV30,-,TRBJ1-1,TGTGCCTGGGGCCCCTCACCTGAAGCTTTCTTT,CAWGPSPEAFF
-,TRBV10-3,TRBD2,TRBJ2-7,TGTGCCACCCGGACTAGCGGGAGTGCCTACGAGCAGTACTTC,CATRTSGSAYEQYF
-,TRBV30,-,TRBJ2-2,TGTGCCTGGACCCGGCTTCCCACCGGGGAGCTGTTTTTT,CAWTRLPTGELFF
few,TRBV4-2,-,TRBJ1-2,TGTGCCAGCAGCCAAGATCCTCAGGGAATTCATGGCTACACCTTC,CASSQDPQGIHGYTF
-,TRBV28,-,TRBJ1-2,TGTGCCAGCAGTTTACTGGTGTCAGACTATGGCTACACCTTC,CASSLLVSDYGYTF
-,TRBV29-1,TRBD2,TRBJ2-1,TGCAGCGTTGAAGGTGGGCTAGCGGGCAATGAGCAGTTCTTC,CSVEGGLAGNEQFF
-,TRBV20-1,-,TRBJ2-1,TGCAGTGCTACGGTCTACAATGAGCAGTTCTTC,CSATVYNEQFF
once,TRBV29-1,-,TRBJ1-2,TGCAGCGTTGATCCGGGAGCTCATGGCTACACCTTC,CSVDPGAHGYTF
few,TRBV6-5,TRBD1,TRBJ1-4,TGTGCCAGCAGCGCTACAGGGGGAGATGAAAAACTGTTTTTT,CASSATGGDEKLFF
-,TRBV5-4,TRBD1,TRBJ1-1,TGTGCCAGCAGCTCCAGGACAGGGGGCAAGGCTGAAGCTTTCTTT,CASSSRTGGKAEAFF
-,TRBV28,TRBD2,TRBJ2-3,TGTGCCAGCAGTTTCATTCGGCTAGCGGGAGGATCAGATACGCAGTATTTT,CASSFIRLAGGSDTQYF
few,TRBV2,-,TRBJ2-1,TGTGCCAGCATTCAGGACCGAGACAATGAGCAGTTCTTC,CASIQDRDNEQFF
-,TRBV11-1,TRBD1,TRBJ2-2,TGTGCCAGCAGCTTAGCGTCTACGGACAGGGGGCGATGGACCGGGGAGCTGTTTTTT,CASSLASTDRGRWTGELFF
few,TRBV2,-,TRBJ2-5,TGTGCCAGCAGTGAAGTGGTTGGGGTTGGGACCCAGTACTTC,CASSEVVGVGTQYF
few,TRBV29-1,TRBD1,TRBJ2-7,TGCAGCGTTACCCTCGACAGGGCCCCCTACGAGCAGTACTTC,CSVTLDRAPYEQYF
-,TRBV30,-,TRBJ2-6,TGTGCCTGGAGTGCTTTCGGCCTCTCTGGGGCCAACGTCCTGACTTTC,CAWSAFGLSGANVLTF
-,TRBV7-9,-,TRBJ2-4,TGTGCCAGCAGCTTTGTCAATCGGGTAGCCAAAAACATTCAGTACTTC,CASSFVNRVAKNIQYF